The rows below give T cell receptor beta chains drawn from one sample of a study of T cell responses to AZD1222 COVID-19 vaccine. Profiled with immunoSEQ multiplex PCR; TCRdb holds only in-frame clones, not every one. The sample yields some 150,000 clones, approximately 93% seen once. The sample here was peripheral blood, taken on day 0 of AZD1222 vaccination. Receptors originate from an adult in good health. The CDR3 runs from the conserved cysteine through the conserved F or W. D genes are given only for firm matches. Rows give clone size only sometimes, using once, few, many, or a class for an expanded clone.

-	TRBV27	-	TRBJ1-1	CASSPGGSENTEAFF	TGTGCCAGCAGTCCTGGGGGGTCCGAGAACACTGAAGCTTTCTTT
-	TRBV9	TRBD2	TRBJ2-1	CASSVGTIGVDEQFF	TGTGCCAGCAGCGTTGGGACTATTGGGGTAGATGAGCAGTTCTTC
-	TRBV5-6	-	TRBJ2-3	CASSPLLAGSSLVSDTQYF	TGTGCCAGCAGCCCCCTGTTGGCGGGAAGTAGCTTGGTCTCAGATACGCAGTATTTT
-	TRBV14	-	TRBJ1-2	CASSQDHGSGGGRGYTF	TGTGCCAGCAGCCAAGATCACGGCAGTGGCGGGGGCAGAGGCTACACCTTC
-	TRBV4-1	-	TRBJ1-2	CASSQGRVNYGYTF	TGCGCCAGCAGCCAAGGTCGGGTTAACTATGGCTACACCTTC
-	TRBV6-5	-	TRBJ1-2	CASSWGSDYGYTF	TGTGCCAGCAGTTGGGGTTCCGACTATGGCTACACCTTC
-	TRBV15	TRBD1	TRBJ1-2	CATSREGQGTGYTF	TGTGCCACCAGCAGGGAGGGACAGGGGACGGGCTACACCTTC
-	TRBV3-1/TRBV3-2	TRBD1	TRBJ1-6	CASSPLDRGYNSPLHF	TGTGCCAGCAGCCCGCTTGACAGGGGGTATAATTCACCCCTCCACTTT
-	TRBV29-1	-	TRBJ1-1	CSVNRANTEAFF	TGCAGCGTGAACAGGGCGAACACTGAAGCTTTCTTT
-	TRBV25-1	-	TRBJ2-1	CASSARGDEQFF	TGTGCCAGCAGTGCACGGGGTGATGAGCAGTTCTTC
-	TRBV6-5	-	TRBJ1-2	CARPPDPTPYGYTF	TGTGCCAGACCACCGGACCCTACCCCCTATGGCTACACCTTC
once	TRBV3-1/TRBV3-2	TRBD1	TRBJ1-1	CASSPGTGGTEAFF	TGTGCCAGCAGCCCCGGGACAGGGGGCACTGAAGCTTTCTTT
-	TRBV3-1/TRBV3-2	-	TRBJ1-2	CASSQDFGYGYTF	TGTGCCAGCAGCCAAGATTTTGGCTATGGCTACACCTTC
once	TRBV11-1	-	TRBJ2-3	CASSDGTAFTDTQYF	TGTGCCAGCAGCGATGGCACGGCTTTCACAGATACGCAGTATTTT
-	TRBV10-1	-	TRBJ1-4	CASSQGMKEKLFF	TGCGCCAGCAGTCAGGGGATGAAGGAAAAACTGTTTTTT
-	TRBV7-9	TRBD2	TRBJ2-3	CASSFGTSATDTQYF	TGTGCCAGCAGCTTCGGTACTAGCGCCACAGATACGCAGTATTTT
once	TRBV7-6	TRBD1	TRBJ2-1	CASSFHKDRGPNEQFF	TGTGCCAGCAGCTTTCACAAGGACAGGGGGCCCAATGAGCAGTTCTTC
-	TRBV4-1	-	TRBJ1-3	CASSLWYPGNTIYF	TGCGCCAGCAGCCTCTGGTACCCTGGAAACACCATATATTTT
once	TRBV7-9	TRBD2	TRBJ2-1	CASSLPLAGNEQFF	TGTGCCAGCAGCTTACCGCTAGCGGGGAATGAGCAGTTCTTC
-	TRBV12-5	TRBD1	TRBJ1-6	CASGLTGESSPLHF	TGTGCTAGTGGTTTGACAGGGGAGAGTTCACCCCTCCACTTT
once	TRBV2	TRBD2	TRBJ2-7	CASRGTHRLAGGLNEQYF	TGTGCCAGCAGGGGCACTCACCGTCTAGCGGGGGGGCTTAATGAGCAGTACTTC
-	TRBV14	-	TRBJ1-2	CASSHSNPLGYTF	TGTGCCAGCAGCCACTCTAATCCTCTCGGCTACACCTTC
-	TRBV7-9	TRBD2	TRBJ2-2	CASSLETSWSGELFF	TGTGCCAGCAGCTTAGAGACTAGCTGGTCCGGGGAGCTGTTTTTT
-	TRBV21-1	-	TRBJ2-7	CASSIFGGRAVEQYF	TGTGCCAGCAGCATCTTTGGGGGGCGTGCGGTCGAGCAGTACTTC
-	TRBV2	-	TRBJ1-2	CASSDAGSNYGYTF	TGTGCCAGCAGTGATGCAGGGTCTAACTATGGCTACACCTTC
-	TRBV10-3	TRBD1	TRBJ1-1	CAISGDRGTEAFF	TGTGCCATCAGTGGGGACAGGGGAACTGAAGCTTTCTTT
once	TRBV19	-	TRBJ1-2	CASSLGQGTNYGYTF	TGTGCCAGTAGCCTGGGGCAGGGGACAAACTATGGCTACACCTTC
-	TRBV19	-	TRBJ1-5	CASRNILQGSNQPQHF	TGTGCCAGTAGGAATATTTTACAGGGAAGCAATCAGCCCCAGCATTTT
-	TRBV29-1	TRBD1	TRBJ1-4	CSGRDRGGEKLFF	TGCAGCGGAAGGGACAGGGGAGGCGAAAAACTGTTTTTT
-	TRBV6-5	-	TRBJ1-5	CASSRDGSNQPQHF	TGTGCCAGCAGTAGGGACGGTAGCAATCAGCCCCAGCATTTT
-	TRBV2	TRBD1	TRBJ1-1	CASSLRGTVMKGEAFF	TGTGCCAGCAGTCTCAGAGGGACAGTTATGAAAGGTGAAGCTTTCTTT
-	TRBV14	-	TRBJ1-5	CASSQEVSNQPQHF	TGTGCCAGCAGCCAAGAAGTAAGCAATCAGCCCCAGCATTTT
-	TRBV7-9	TRBD1	TRBJ1-1	CASSYAAGTGTTEAFF	TGTGCCAGCAGCTATGCCGCCGGGACAGGGACCACTGAAGCTTTCTTT
-	TRBV29-1	-	TRBJ2-7	CSVEDEGYEQYF	TGCAGCGTTGAAGATGAGGGGTACGAGCAGTACTTC
-	TRBV6-1	-	TRBJ2-3	CASSERAGSGWDTQYF	TGTGCCAGCAGCGAAAGGGCAGGGTCGGGTTGGGATACGCAGTATTTT
-	TRBV7-9	-	TRBJ2-7	CASSPRDRTEQYF	TGTGCCAGCAGCCCCCGAGACAGAACCGAGCAGTACTTC
-	TRBV7-9	-	TRBJ1-1	CASSQVIGGKTEAFF	TGTGCCAGCAGCCAAGTCATCGGGGGAAAAACTGAAGCTTTCTTT
-	TRBV5-5	-	TRBJ1-1	CASSLERFTEAFF	TGTGCCAGCAGCTTGGAGCGGTTCACTGAAGCTTTCTTT
-	TRBV19	TRBD2	TRBJ2-5	CASSLLAGVGQETQYF	TGTGCCAGTAGTCTCCTAGCGGGAGTTGGTCAAGAGACCCAGTACTTC
-	TRBV5-4	-	TRBJ1-2	CASSDRAVDFYGYTF	TGTGCCAGCAGCGACCGAGCTGTGGATTTCTATGGCTACACCTTC
-	TRBV19	-	TRBJ1-1	CASRGLGAFF	TGTGCCAGTAGAGGCCTAGGAGCTTTCTTT
-	TRBV19	-	TRBJ1-1	CASSIGLRGGMNTEAFF	TGTGCCAGTAGTATAGGGCTTAGAGGAGGGATGAACACTGAAGCTTTCTTT
once	TRBV9	-	TRBJ2-2	CASSAQASAGGELFF	TGTGCCAGCAGCGCTCAAGCATCAGCGGGCGGGGAGCTGTTTTTT
-	TRBV6-5	-	TRBJ2-1	CASSYSSGGKQFF	TGTGCCAGCAGTTACTCGTCCGGGGGTAAGCAGTTCTTC
few	TRBV7-6	TRBD2	TRBJ2-7	CASSLAHGSGGAGQYF	TGTGCCAGCAGCTTAGCGCACGGTAGCGGGGGGGCCGGGCAGTACTTC
-	TRBV19	TRBD1	TRBJ1-3	CASTERTGSGSSRNTIYF	TGTGCCAGTACCGAGAGGACAGGTTCGGGGTCTTCTCGAAACACCATATATTTT